These T cell receptor beta chains were read from a single sample in a study of blood T cell repertoires in COVID-19. Sequenced by immunoSEQ multiplex PCR; TCRdb stores in-frame clones only, minus some. The sample shows 250,000 to 300,000 clones, 65% to 90% of them seen only once. Input material: peripheral blood. The receptors were sampled from a man aged 50-60 years with active or convalescent COVID-19. Each CDR3 is given with its conserved first and last residue. The order of the fields is J gene, clone size, D gene, V gene, CDR3 DNA, CDR3 protein. A D gene is named only where the DNA matches it firmly. Size is omitted from some rows. Given values are once, few, many or a class for expanded clones.

j_gene: TRBJ2-1
abundance: once
d_gene: .
v_gene: TRBV9
CDR3nt: TGTGCCAGCAGATCTACCACGAATGAGCAGTTCTTC
CDR3aa: CASRSTTNEQFF

j_gene: TRBJ1-2
abundance: .
d_gene: TRBD1
v_gene: TRBV29-1
CDR3nt: TGCAGCGTTGTGGGGCGGCCAAACAGGGGCCGCGGCTATGGCTACACCTTC
CDR3aa: CSVVGRPNRGRGYGYTF

j_gene: TRBJ1-2
abundance: .
d_gene: TRBD1
v_gene: TRBV4-1
CDR3nt: TGCGCCAGCAGCCCCGGACAGGGGGCTAGTGGCTACACCTTC
CDR3aa: CASSPGQGASGYTF

j_gene: TRBJ1-5
abundance: few
d_gene: .
v_gene: TRBV6-5
CDR3nt: TGTGCCAGCAGTATGAGGTTGCAAAATCAGCCCCAGCATTTT
CDR3aa: CASSMRLQNQPQHF

j_gene: TRBJ1-1
abundance: .
d_gene: .
v_gene: TRBV6-5
CDR3nt: TGTGCCAGCAGGCAACGACAGGTGAACACTGAAGCTTTCTTT
CDR3aa: CASRQRQVNTEAFF

j_gene: TRBJ2-2
abundance: .
d_gene: .
v_gene: TRBV7-2
CDR3nt: TGTGCCAGCAGCGTCAGGGGTTGGGACACCGGGGAGCTGTTTTTT
CDR3aa: CASSVRGWDTGELFF

j_gene: TRBJ1-1
abundance: few
d_gene: TRBD1
v_gene: TRBV19
CDR3nt: TGTGCCACCTCAGGGGGGCCTAACACTGAAGCTTTCTTT
CDR3aa: CATSGGPNTEAFF

j_gene: TRBJ2-2
abundance: .
d_gene: .
v_gene: TRBV9
CDR3nt: TGTGCCAGCGGCCCTAGCAGCACCGGGGAGCTGTTTTTT
CDR3aa: CASGPSSTGELFF

j_gene: TRBJ2-7
abundance: once
d_gene: .
v_gene: TRBV10-3
CDR3nt: TGTGCCACCAGAGTTACAACGGGCGAGCAGTACTTC
CDR3aa: CATRVTTGEQYF

j_gene: TRBJ2-1
abundance: .
d_gene: .
v_gene: TRBV9
CDR3nt: TGTGCCAGCAGCAGAGGGGGAGACAATGAGCAGTTCTTC
CDR3aa: CASSRGGDNEQFF

j_gene: TRBJ2-5
abundance: once
d_gene: TRBD2
v_gene: TRBV7-6
CDR3nt: TGTGCCAGCAGTTCTACCCAGCGGGGGGGGACCCAGTACTTC
CDR3aa: CASSSTQRGGTQYF

j_gene: TRBJ2-2
abundance: few
d_gene: TRBD1
v_gene: TRBV6-2/TRBV6-3
CDR3nt: TGTGCCAGCAGTAGGCAGGGGGTAGGCGCCGGGGAGCTGTTTTTT
CDR3aa: CASSRQGVGAGELFF

j_gene: TRBJ2-7
abundance: .
d_gene: TRBD1
v_gene: TRBV6-5
CDR3nt: TGTGCCAGCAGTTACTCAGGTCAGGGGGCCTACGAGCAGTACTTC
CDR3aa: CASSYSGQGAYEQYF

j_gene: TRBJ1-4
abundance: .
d_gene: .
v_gene: TRBV19
CDR3nt: TGTGCCAGTAGTCTTGGGGCTGGCAATGAAAAACTGTTTTTT
CDR3aa: CASSLGAGNEKLFF

j_gene: TRBJ1-3
abundance: .
d_gene: TRBD1
v_gene: TRBV5-6
CDR3nt: TGTGCCAGCAGCTATACCGGACAGGGGGGCTCTGGAAACACCATATATTTT
CDR3aa: CASSYTGQGGSGNTIYF

j_gene: TRBJ2-7
abundance: .
d_gene: .
v_gene: TRBV28
CDR3nt: TGTGCCAGCAGTAGGGGCGACCCCTACGAGCAGTACTTC
CDR3aa: CASSRGDPYEQYF

j_gene: TRBJ1-3
abundance: once
d_gene: .
v_gene: TRBV3-1/TRBV3-2
CDR3nt: TGTGCCAGCAGCCTAGCCGGGACATTGAACTCTGGAAACACCATATATTTT
CDR3aa: CASSLAGTLNSGNTIYF

j_gene: TRBJ2-2
abundance: .
d_gene: TRBD2
v_gene: TRBV5-1
CDR3nt: TGCGCCAGCAGCTTGGTGGGTAGCGGGAGGACGAACACCGGGGAGCTGTTTTTT
CDR3aa: CASSLVGSGRTNTGELFF

j_gene: TRBJ2-6
abundance: .
d_gene: .
v_gene: TRBV5-1
CDR3nt: TGCGCCAGCAGCTTGGCCGCAACTCTCTCTGGGGCCAACGTCCTGACTTTC
CDR3aa: CASSLAATLSGANVLTF

j_gene: TRBJ1-3
abundance: .
d_gene: TRBD1
v_gene: TRBV5-5
CDR3nt: TGTGCCAGCAGCTTGGCGACAGGGGCTGGAAACACCATATATTTT
CDR3aa: CASSLATGAGNTIYF

j_gene: TRBJ2-1
abundance: once
d_gene: .
v_gene: TRBV2
CDR3nt: TGTGCCAGCAGTCCGGACGCGGGGAGGTATGAGCAGTTCTTC
CDR3aa: CASSPDAGRYEQFF

j_gene: TRBJ2-3
abundance: .
d_gene: TRBD1
v_gene: TRBV7-8
CDR3nt: TGTGCCAGCAGCCACCAGGGGACAGGGGGCGCAGATACGCAGTATTTT
CDR3aa: CASSHQGTGGADTQYF

j_gene: TRBJ2-3
abundance: .
d_gene: .
v_gene: TRBV19
CDR3nt: TGTGCCAGTAGTATAGTGGGCCAATCTAATACGCAGTATTTT
CDR3aa: CASSIVGQSNTQYF

j_gene: TRBJ2-3
abundance: .
d_gene: .
v_gene: TRBV7-9
CDR3nt: TGTGCCAGCAGCTTCATCCCACACACGTCAGATACGCAGTATTTT
CDR3aa: CASSFIPHTSDTQYF

j_gene: TRBJ1-2
abundance: .
d_gene: TRBD1
v_gene: TRBV5-6
CDR3nt: TGTGCCAGCAGCTTGGCGGACAGGGGCTGGGGCTACACCTTC
CDR3aa: CASSLADRGWGYTF

j_gene: TRBJ1-3
abundance: .
d_gene: .
v_gene: TRBV18
CDR3nt: TGTGCCAGCTCACCACGACAGGCGAGCTCTGGAAACACCATATATTTT
CDR3aa: CASSPRQASSGNTIYF

j_gene: TRBJ2-1
abundance: once
d_gene: TRBD2
v_gene: TRBV29-1
CDR3nt: TGCAGCGCATCGGGACTAGCGGGAGGGGCCTACAATGAGCAGTTCTTC
CDR3aa: CSASGLAGGAYNEQFF

j_gene: TRBJ2-5
abundance: .
d_gene: .
v_gene: TRBV5-1
CDR3nt: TGCGCCAGCAGCTTCTCTAGCCGGGAGACCCAGTACTTC
CDR3aa: CASSFSSRETQYF

j_gene: TRBJ1-3
abundance: .
d_gene: .
v_gene: TRBV5-5
CDR3nt: TGTGCCAGCAGCCGAACAGGGCTCTCTGGAAACACCATATATTTT
CDR3aa: CASSRTGLSGNTIYF

j_gene: TRBJ1-2
abundance: .
d_gene: .
v_gene: TRBV28
CDR3nt: TGTGCCAGCAGTTTCGGGACACCCTATGGCTACACCTTC
CDR3aa: CASSFGTPYGYTF

j_gene: TRBJ2-1
abundance: .
d_gene: TRBD2
v_gene: TRBV7-9
CDR3nt: TGTGCCAGCGGAACTAGCGAGTCCTACAATGAGCAGTTCTTC
CDR3aa: CASGTSESYNEQFF

j_gene: TRBJ1-1
abundance: .
d_gene: .
v_gene: TRBV11-2
CDR3nt: TGTGCCAGCAGCCCCCGGAGTAGGGGCACTGAAGCTTTCTTT
CDR3aa: CASSPRSRGTEAFF

j_gene: TRBJ1-6
abundance: .
d_gene: TRBD1
v_gene: TRBV7-8
CDR3nt: TGTGCCAGCAGCTTGACCCCCGGACAGGTTCCAAATTCACCCCTCCACTTT
CDR3aa: CASSLTPGQVPNSPLHF

j_gene: TRBJ2-1
abundance: once
d_gene: TRBD2
v_gene: TRBV7-2
CDR3nt: TGTGCCAGCAGTTTAGGATTGACTAGCGGGAGTGCTGAGCAGTTCTTC
CDR3aa: CASSLGLTSGSAEQFF

j_gene: TRBJ2-3
abundance: .
d_gene: TRBD2
v_gene: TRBV5-4
CDR3nt: TGTGCCAGCAGCTTGGACGGGAGGGCCGGGGGAGATACGCAGTATTTT
CDR3aa: CASSLDGRAGGDTQYF

j_gene: TRBJ2-1
abundance: .
d_gene: TRBD1
v_gene: TRBV11-2
CDR3nt: TGTGCCAGCAGCCGCGGACAGGGGAAACGCAATGAGCAGTTCTTC
CDR3aa: CASSRGQGKRNEQFF